This is a list of T cell receptor beta chains from one sample in a study of cytomegalovirus exposure and HLA in healthy donors. TCRdb's table, derived via immunoSEQ multiplex PCR, lists solely in-frame clones and lacks some. Of some 200,000 clones in the sample, 75% to 85% were seen once. The source material was PBMCs. The receptors were sampled from a woman between 55 and 75 years old in good health and CMV-seropositive. Each CDR3 is given with its conserved first and last residue. A D gene is named only where the DNA matches it firmly. Clone size is shown for a subset of rows, as once, few, many or a class of expanded clone.

J | size | D | V | CDR3 | DNA
TRBJ2-2 | . | . | TRBV6-1 | CASSDFAGANTGELFF | TGTGCCAGCAGTGATTTCGCTGGGGCAAACACCGGGGAGCTGTTTTTT
TRBJ1-1 | . | . | TRBV19 | CASSIEGLGGGTEAFF | TGTGCCAGTAGTATTGAGGGGCTGGGGGGTGGAACTGAAGCTTTCTTT
TRBJ2-1 | . | . | TRBV28 | CASTRGYSYNEQFF | TGTGCCAGCACCCGAGGGTACTCCTACAATGAGCAGTTCTTC
TRBJ2-2 | . | . | TRBV4-2 | CASSPPGQITGELFF | TGTGCCAGCAGCCCCCCCGGACAGATCACCGGGGAGCTGTTTTTT
TRBJ2-7 | . | TRBD2 | TRBV4-2 | CASSELAGGYSYEQYF | TGTGCCAGCAGCGAACTAGCGGGGGGGTACTCCTACGAGCAGTACTTC
TRBJ2-5 | . | . | TRBV5-1 | CASSFAGVVETQYF | TGCGCCAGCAGCTTTGCAGGGGTAGTCGAGACCCAGTACTTC
TRBJ2-3 | . | TRBD2 | TRBV5-1 | CASSVTGTTMGTQYF | TGCGCCAGCAGCGTCACCGGGACTACGATGGGTACGCAGTATTTT
TRBJ2-7 | few | . | TRBV6-5 | CASTLRDEQYF | TGTGCCAGCACCCTACGGGACGAGCAGTACTTC
TRBJ2-2 | . | TRBD2 | TRBV11-3 | CASSSRLAANTGELFF | TGTGCCAGCAGCTCAAGACTAGCGGCGAACACCGGGGAGCTGTTTTTT
TRBJ2-5 | . | . | TRBV27 | CASRPRQAQETQYF | TGTGCCAGCAGACCTAGACAGGCCCAAGAGACCCAGTACTTC
TRBJ2-1 | . | TRBD2 | TRBV5-6 | CASSRVSMRVLAGEQFF | TGTGCCAGCAGCCGGGTTTCGATGCGAGTTTTAGCGGGGGAGCAGTTCTTC
TRBJ2-5 | . | TRBD1 | TRBV7-9 | CASSLRWTGGAFGETQYF | TGTGCCAGCAGCTTAAGGTGGACAGGGGGCGCGTTCGGAGAGACCCAGTACTTC
TRBJ2-7 | . | TRBD1 | TRBV19 | CASGIGTDYEQYF | TGTGCCAGTGGTATAGGGACAGACTACGAGCAGTACTTC
TRBJ1-2 | . | TRBD1 | TRBV7-9 | CASSPQTGVSGYTF | TGTGCCAGCAGCCCACAGACAGGGGTGAGCGGCTACACCTTC
TRBJ2-5 | few | TRBD1 | TRBV19 | CATSGTGGLGTPGTQYF | TGTGCCACTTCCGGGACAGGGGGCCTAGGGACCCCCGGGACCCAGTACTTC
TRBJ2-7 | . | . | TRBV7-2 | CASSGTRGSEQYF | TGTGCCAGCAGCGGTACACGGGGGTCCGAGCAGTACTTC
TRBJ2-1 | few | TRBD2 | TRBV19 | CASSSLRSGNINEQFF | TGTGCCAGTAGTTCCCTGCGTAGCGGGAACATTAATGAGCAGTTCTTC
TRBJ1-5 | . | . | TRBV6-5 | CASSSGASNQPQHF | TGTGCCAGCAGTTCAGGGGCGAGCAATCAGCCCCAGCATTTT
TRBJ1-1 | . | . | TRBV7-9 | CASSFRSTEAFF | TGTGCCAGCAGCTTTCGGAGCACTGAAGCTTTCTTT
TRBJ2-7 | . | TRBD1 | TRBV6-1 | CASSEARQGYEQYF | TGTGCCAGCAGTGAAGCCAGACAGGGCTACGAGCAGTACTTC
TRBJ2-5 | . | . | TRBV7-9 | CASSLGLQETQYF | TGTGCCAGCAGCTTAGGGCTCCAAGAGACCCAGTACTTC
TRBJ1-6 | . | TRBD1 | TRBV6-5 | CASSPGTGYNSPLHF | TGTGCCAGCAGTCCGGGGACAGGGTATAATTCACCCCTCCACTTT